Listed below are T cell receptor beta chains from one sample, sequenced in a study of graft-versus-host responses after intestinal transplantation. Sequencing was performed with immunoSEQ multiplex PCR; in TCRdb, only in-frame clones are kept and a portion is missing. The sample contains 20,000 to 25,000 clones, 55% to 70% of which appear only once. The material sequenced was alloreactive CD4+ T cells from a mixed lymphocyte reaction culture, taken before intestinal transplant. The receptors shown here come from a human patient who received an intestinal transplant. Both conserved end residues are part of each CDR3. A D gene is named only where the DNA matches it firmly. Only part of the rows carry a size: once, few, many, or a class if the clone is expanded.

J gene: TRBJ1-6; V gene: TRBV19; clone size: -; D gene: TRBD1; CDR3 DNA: TGTGCCAGTAGTATAAGGGGGCCTAATAATTCACCCCTCCACTTT; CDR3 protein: CASSIRGPNNSPLHF
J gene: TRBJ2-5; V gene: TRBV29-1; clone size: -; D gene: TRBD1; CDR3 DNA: TGCAGCGGCTACAGGGGACAAGAGACCCAGTACTTC; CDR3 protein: CSGYRGQETQYF
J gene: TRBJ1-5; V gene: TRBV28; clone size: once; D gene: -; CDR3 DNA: TGTGCCGTCACGCCGCGGGACGTAGATCAGCCCCAGCATTTT; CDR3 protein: CAVTPRDVDQPQHF
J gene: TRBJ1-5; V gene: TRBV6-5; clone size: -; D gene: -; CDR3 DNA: TGTGCCAGCACGCGGGGGGCCAATCAGCCCCAGCATTTT; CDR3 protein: CASTRGANQPQHF
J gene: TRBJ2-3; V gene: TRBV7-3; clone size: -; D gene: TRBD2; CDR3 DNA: TGTGCCAGCAGCCTAGGGGCTAGCGGTAGCACAGATACGCAGTATTTT; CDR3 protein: CASSLGASGSTDTQYF
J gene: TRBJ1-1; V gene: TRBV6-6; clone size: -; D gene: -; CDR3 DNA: TGTGCCAGCATCCCAAAAGGGGGGGGCTGGAACACTGAAGCTTTCTTT; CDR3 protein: CASIPKGGGWNTEAFF
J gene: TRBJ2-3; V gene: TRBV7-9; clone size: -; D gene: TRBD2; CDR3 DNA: TGTGCCAGCAGCACCACCCCCAGCGGGGTGACAGATACGCAGTATTTT; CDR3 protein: CASSTTPSGVTDTQYF
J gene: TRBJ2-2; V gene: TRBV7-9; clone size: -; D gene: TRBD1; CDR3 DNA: TGTGCCAGCAGCTTCAGGGGGTTCGAGCGCGGGGAGCTGTTTTTT; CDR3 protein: CASSFRGFERGELFF
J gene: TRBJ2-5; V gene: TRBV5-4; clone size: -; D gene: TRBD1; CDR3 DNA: TGTGCCAGCAGCTTGCGGACAGGGACTGGGGAGACCCAGTACTTC; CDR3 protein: CASSLRTGTGETQYF
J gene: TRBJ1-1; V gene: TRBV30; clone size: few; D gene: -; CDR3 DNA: TGTGCCTGGAGTGCCCCGGGGAGGGGGAACACTGAAGCTTTCTTT; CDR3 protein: CAWSAPGRGNTEAFF
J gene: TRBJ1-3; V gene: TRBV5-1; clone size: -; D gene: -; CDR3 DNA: TGCGCCAGCAGCTTGGCGGGGGCTGGAAACACCATATATTTT; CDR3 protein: CASSLAGAGNTIYF
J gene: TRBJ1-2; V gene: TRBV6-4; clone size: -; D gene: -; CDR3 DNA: TGTGCCAGCAGCCCTAGGGGGGGCAGAGGCTATGGCTACACCTTC; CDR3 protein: CASSPRGGRGYGYTF
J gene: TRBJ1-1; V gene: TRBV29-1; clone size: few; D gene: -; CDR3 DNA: TGCAGCGTTGAAGTCAGGGCCATGAACACTGAAGCTTTCTTT; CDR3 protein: CSVEVRAMNTEAFF
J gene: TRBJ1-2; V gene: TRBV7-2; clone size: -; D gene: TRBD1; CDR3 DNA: TGTGCCAGCAGGCAAAACTCCGGGACAGCGATCTATGGCTACACCTTC; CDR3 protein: CASRQNSGTAIYGYTF
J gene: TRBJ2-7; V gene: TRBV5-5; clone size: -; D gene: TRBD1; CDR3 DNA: TGTGCCAGCAGCTTGGGCGGGACAGGGTTCGGCGAGCAGTACTTC; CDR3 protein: CASSLGGTGFGEQYF
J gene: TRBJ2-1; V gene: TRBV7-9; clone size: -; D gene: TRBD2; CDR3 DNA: TGTGCCAGCAGCCTCCTCCCGGCGGGGGGCAACAATGAGCAGTTCTTC; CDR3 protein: CASSLLPAGGNNEQFF
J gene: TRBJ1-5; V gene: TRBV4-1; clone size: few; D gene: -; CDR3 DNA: TGCGCCAGCAGCCAAGACAGGGGCAATCAGCCCCAGCATTTT; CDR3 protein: CASSQDRGNQPQHF
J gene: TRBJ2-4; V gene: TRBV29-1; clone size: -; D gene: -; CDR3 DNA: TGCAGCGTTGAGGGGGGGGCAAAAATTCAGTACTTC; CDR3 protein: CSVEGGAKIQYF
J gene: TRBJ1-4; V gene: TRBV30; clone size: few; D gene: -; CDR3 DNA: TGTGCCCGCGGGACGGAGAATGAAAAACTGTTTTTT; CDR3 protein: CARGTENEKLFF
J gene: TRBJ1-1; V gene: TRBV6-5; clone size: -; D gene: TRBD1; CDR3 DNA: TGTGCCAGCAGTAGGGACAGGGGAACCGAAGCTTTCTTT; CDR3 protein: CASSRDRGTEAFF
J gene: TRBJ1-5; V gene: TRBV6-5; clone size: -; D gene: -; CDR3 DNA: TGTGCCAGCAGTGGAGGGCTCAATCAGCCCCAGCATTTT; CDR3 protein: CASSGGLNQPQHF
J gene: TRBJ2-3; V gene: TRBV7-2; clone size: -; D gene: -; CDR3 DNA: TGTGCCAGCAGCTTAGCTGTGACAGGTGTAGATACGCAGTATTTT; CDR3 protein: CASSLAVTGVDTQYF
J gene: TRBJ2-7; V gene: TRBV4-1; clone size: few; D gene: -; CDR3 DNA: TGCGCCAGCAGCCAAGCGACCAGGGGAGCGGAGTCCTACGAGCAGTACTTC; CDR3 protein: CASSQATRGAESYEQYF
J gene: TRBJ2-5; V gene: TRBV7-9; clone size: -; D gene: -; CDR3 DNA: TGTGCCAGCAGCTTCCGCGGCCTAGATGTCACCCAGTACTTC; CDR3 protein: CASSFRGLDVTQYF
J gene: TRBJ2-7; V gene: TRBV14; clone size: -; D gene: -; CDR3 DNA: TGTGCCAGCAGTCAACAGGGTTTCGAGCAGTACTTC; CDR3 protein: CASSQQGFEQYF
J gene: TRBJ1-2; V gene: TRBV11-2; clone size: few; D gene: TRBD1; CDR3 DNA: TGTGCCAGCAGCTTATCATCCGTGGGACAGGGAGCCTTGTATGGCTACACCTTC; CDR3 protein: CASSLSSVGQGALYGYTF
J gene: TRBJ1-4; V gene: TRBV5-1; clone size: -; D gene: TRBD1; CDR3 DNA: TGCGCCAGCAGCTTATTAGGGGGCGTTGATGGAAAACTGTTTTTT; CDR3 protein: CASSLLGGVDGKLFF
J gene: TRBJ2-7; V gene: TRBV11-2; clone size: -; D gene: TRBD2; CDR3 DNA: TGTGCCAGCAGACCTGGGGGGGGCTACGAGCAGTACTTC; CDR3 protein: CASRPGGGYEQYF
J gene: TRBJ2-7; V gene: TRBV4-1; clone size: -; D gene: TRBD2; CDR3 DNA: TGCGCCAGCAGCCAAGAAGGGCCTAGCGGGGGGCGGGAGCAGTACTTC; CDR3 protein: CASSQEGPSGGREQYF
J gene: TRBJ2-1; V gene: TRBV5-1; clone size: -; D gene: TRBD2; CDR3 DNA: TGCGCCAGCAGCTTAGCGGGAGCGGCCTACAATGAGCAGTTCTTC; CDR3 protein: CASSLAGAAYNEQFF
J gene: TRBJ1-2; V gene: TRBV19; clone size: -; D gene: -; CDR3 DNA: TGTGCCAGTGGGGCAGCCGCCTATGGCTACACCTTC; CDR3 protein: CASGAAAYGYTF
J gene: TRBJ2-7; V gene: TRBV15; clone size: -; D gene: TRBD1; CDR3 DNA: TGTGCCACCAGCAGAGATTTGGGGACAGGACTTTGGTCGTACGAGCAGTACTTC; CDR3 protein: CATSRDLGTGLWSYEQYF
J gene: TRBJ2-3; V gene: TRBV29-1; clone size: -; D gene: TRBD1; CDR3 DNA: TGCAGCGCGGACAGGGTGACAGATACGCAGTATTTT; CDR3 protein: CSADRVTDTQYF
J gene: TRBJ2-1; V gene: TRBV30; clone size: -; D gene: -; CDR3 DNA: TGTGCCTGGAGTGTACTAGCCTTCTACAATGAGCAGTTCTTC; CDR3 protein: CAWSVLAFYNEQFF
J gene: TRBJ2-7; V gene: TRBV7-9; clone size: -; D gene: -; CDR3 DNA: TGTGCCAGCAGCTCTTCTAGCGCCTACGAGCAGTACTTC; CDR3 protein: CASSSSSAYEQYF
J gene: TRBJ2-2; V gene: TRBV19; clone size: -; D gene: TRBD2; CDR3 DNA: TGTGCCAGTAGTCTCCGGACTAGCGGGACCGGGGAGCTGTTTTTT; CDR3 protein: CASSLRTSGTGELFF